These 3 T cell receptor beta chains were all obtained from the same sample, sequenced in a study of T-cell reconstitution after alpha-beta-depleted transplantation in children (dated by TCRdb to 2016 to 2018). Libraries were constructed by PCR. Data came from an Illumina HiSeq 2500. TCR libraries were prepared with molecular barcoding, using unique molecular identifiers to normalize TCRbeta repertoire quantification. TCRdb reran the public reads through fastp at Q25 and MiXCR, keeping productive beta chains. All rows with the same CDR3 protein become a single entry with the most common DNA and genes. This sample has 450,000 to 600,000 distinct CDR3 sequences in its table, and approximately 32% of those were observed once. Less than 2.5% of the sample is held by the ten biggest clonotypes. Sequencing used PBMCs from the stem cell graft donor, obtained from the stem cell graft. The origin of the receptors is a human donor who donated a stem cell graft to a child with aplastic anemia.

This clonotype was seen repeatedly, ten times or more. The chain joins TRBV11-3 to TRBJ1-1; D not certain. V was cut by 2 bases and J by 4 bases, with 2 bases left in between. Per germline, CDR1 SGHNT and CDR2 YENEEA. CDR3 length: 11 residues. The CDR3: CASSLSTEAFF. CDR3 nucleotides: TGTGCCAGCAGCTTATCCACTGAAGCTTTCTTT.

This clonotype was counted a few times. The chain couples TRBV4-3 to TRBJ2-1, with a tentative D call TRBD2 (5 bases). V lost 0 bases, J lost 5 bases, and 11 bases lay in between. Germline V CDR1 and CDR2: LGHNA, YSLEER. The CDR3 totals 15 residues. Written as DNA, the CDR3 is TGCGCCAGCAGCCAAGAGAGGGCGGGCCACAATGAGCAGTTCTTC. Protein sequence: CASSQERAGHNEQFF.

This clonotype occurred many times. The V gene is TRBV20-1, the J gene TRBJ1-6; TRBD1 agrees at 10 bases. There are 16 residues in the CDR3. CDR1 and CDR2 (germline): DFQATT, SNEGSKA (reference sequence). V trimming: 5 bases; J trimming: 9 bases; junction bases outside the gene matches: 13. The CDR3 reads CSAAPLGQGESSPLHF. DNA of the CDR3: TGCAGTGCTGCCCCCCTTGGACAGGGGGAAAGTTCACCCCTCCACTTT.